The entry below gives a single T cell receptor beta chain sequence along with its context. Its antigen remains undetermined. Base qualities are not provided; no much larger clone lies one nucleotide away. The data belong to a study of control samples from healthy donors and cancer patients (dated by TCRdb to the early 2020s). Spanning cysteine to phenylalanine, the CDR3 consists of 17 amino acids. Only the CDR3 region is kept as DNA, spanning 51 bases read in frame from base 1. The germline V gene (reference sequence) gives CDR1 as LGHDT and CDR2 as YNNKEL. V is shortened by 4 bases, J by 8 bases, and the region joining them spans 25 bases. Libraries came from the immunoSEQ multiplex PCR assay. Here the immuneACCESS table is served through TCRdb, limited to in-frame sequences with V and J called. Missing clones are a known gap in these copies; in checked studies unresolved V genes cover under half, and the rest lacks a known reason. The sample profile shows 100,000 to 150,000 clones; about 90% of them were found once. The ten biggest clones cover around 2.1% of the sample.

The sequence joins TRBV3-1 (or the pseudogene TRBV3-2) to TRBJ2-3, with the D segment possibly TRBD1 or TRBD2, each aligning over 5 bases. The sequencing sample was made of blood. This clonotype was sampled from a woman aged 45-60 years in good health. The bases read TGTGCCAGCAGCCCCTCATTAGGGACGGCGTCCTCAGGTACGCAGTATTTT. It encodes CASSPSLGTASSGTQYF.